These 3 T cell receptor beta chains share one sample of origin, sequenced in a study of T-cell reconstitution after alpha-beta-depleted transplantation in children. Overall study findings and caveats: Reportedly, only several hundred clones from non-depleted graft cells drove alpha-beta T-cell counts at about two months.

These receptors' targets are unknown. This sample's TCRbeta library carried unique molecular identifier barcodes. Using its own MiXCR run on the PCR reads, TCRdb lists one record per CDR3 protein. The repertoire consists of about 32,000 distinct CDR3 sequences, with 5.5% to 7% occurring once and the leading ten covering approximately 30%. Sequencing used peripheral blood, obtained 60 days after TCRalphabeta/CD19-depleted stem cell transplant. These receptors originate from a child younger than two who had a stem cell transplant for acute myeloid leukemia, so the T cells may come from the graft donor.

The rearrangement uses TRBV7-2 and TRBJ2-5, with 11 bases matching TRBD2. There are 16 residues in the CDR3. Germline V gene sequence: CDR1 SGHTA, CDR2 FQGNSA. Trimming cost V 7 bases and J 2 bases; bases outside gene matches: 9. The CDR3 DNA sequence: TGTGCCAGCAAAATTCATAGCGGGGGGGGACAAGAGACCCAGTACTTC. Its translation is CASKIHSGGGQETQYF.

This clonotype was seen at least ten times. CDR3 coding DNA: TGTGCCAGCAGCTCTCAGGACAGGGGAGAGACCCAGTACTTC. It encodes CASSSQDRGETQYF. The rearrangement uses TRBV6-5 and TRBJ2-5; 9 nucleotides match TRBD1. CDR3 length: 14 amino acids. V lost 6 bases and J lost 4; bases outside the gene matches: 6. The germline V gene has CDR1 MNHEY and CDR2 SVGAGI.

Ten or more counts support this clonotype. The gene calls are TRBV5-1 and TRBJ2-1; 10 bases are a match to TRBD2. The CDR3 is made up of 15 amino acids. CDR1 and CDR2 from the germline V gene are SGHRS and YFSETQ. J lost 1 base, V lost 4 bases, and 2 bases had no gene match. CDR3 coding DNA: TGCGCCAGCAGCCCGGGACTAGCGTCCTACAATGAGCAGTTCTTC. This sequence encodes CASSPGLASYNEQFF.